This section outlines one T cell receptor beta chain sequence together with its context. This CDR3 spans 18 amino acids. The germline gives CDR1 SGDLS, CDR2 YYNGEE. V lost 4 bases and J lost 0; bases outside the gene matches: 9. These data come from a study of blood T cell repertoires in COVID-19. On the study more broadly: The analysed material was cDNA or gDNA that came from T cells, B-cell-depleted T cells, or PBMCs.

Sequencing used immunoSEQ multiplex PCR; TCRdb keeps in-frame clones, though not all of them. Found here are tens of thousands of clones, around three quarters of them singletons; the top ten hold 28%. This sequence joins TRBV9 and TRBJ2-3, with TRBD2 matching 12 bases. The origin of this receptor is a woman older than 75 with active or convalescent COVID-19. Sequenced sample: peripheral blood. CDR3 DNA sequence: TGTGCCAGCAGCCTCCGACTAGCGGGGGTAGGCAGCACAGATACGCAGTATTTT. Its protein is CASSLRLAGVGSTDTQYF.